This T cell receptor (beta chain) was captured by sequencing in a study of blood T cells in healthy people across ages. This clonotype was found once. Its antigen is undetermined. Findings of the study overall: PBMCs went unsorted, and a conclusive naive versus antigen-experienced comparison was therefore prevented. Possibly confounding the expanded clonotype changes was the fact that donor CMV status was unknown.

The use of a sample-barcoded 5' primer and a J-beta primer mix characterized a second PCR of 7 to 11 cycles. Each CDR3 protein is one row after TCRdb ran MiXCR on the 5' RACE reads. The data hold fewer than 1 million distinct CDR3 sequences, with roughly 44% observed a single time. V trimming: 4 bases; J trimming: 7 bases; junction bases outside the gene matches: 7. The germline V gene encodes CDR1 SGHDN and CDR2 FVKESK. The length of the CDR3 is 16 residues. V is TRBV14 and J is TRBJ1-6; 10 positions agree with TRBD1. The TCR comes from a man between 60 and 75 years old in good health. Sequencing was carried out using blood. The CDR3 loop reads CASSPRRDRGNSPLHF. The CDR3 DNA follows: TGTGCCAGCAGCCCTCGAAGGGACAGGGGAAATTCACCCCTCCACTTT.